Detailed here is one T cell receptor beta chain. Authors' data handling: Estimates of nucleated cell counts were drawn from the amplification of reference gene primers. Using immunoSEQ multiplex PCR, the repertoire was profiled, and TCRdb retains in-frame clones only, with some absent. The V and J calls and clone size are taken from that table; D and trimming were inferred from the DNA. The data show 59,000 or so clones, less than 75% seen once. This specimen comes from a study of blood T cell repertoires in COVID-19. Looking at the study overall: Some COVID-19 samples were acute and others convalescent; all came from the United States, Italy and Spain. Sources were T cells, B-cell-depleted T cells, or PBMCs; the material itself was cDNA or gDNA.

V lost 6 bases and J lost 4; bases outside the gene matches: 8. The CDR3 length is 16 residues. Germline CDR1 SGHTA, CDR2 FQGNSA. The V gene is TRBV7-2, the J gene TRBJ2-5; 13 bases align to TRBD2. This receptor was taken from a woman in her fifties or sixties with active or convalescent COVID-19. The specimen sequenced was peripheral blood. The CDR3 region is CASRRGLAGVTETQYF. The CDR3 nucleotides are TGTGCCAGCAGGCGCGGACTAGCGGGAGTTACAGAGACCCAGTACTTC.